The 23 T cell receptor beta chains listed next were all sequenced from one sample in a study of T cell repertoires in cytomegalovirus infection. Their target antigens are unknown. Using its own MiXCR run on the reads, TCRdb lists one record per CDR3 protein. The data hold a few hundred thousand distinct CDR3 sequences, with about 40% observed a single time. The sample was cultured PBMCs, taken from culture after CMV antigen stimulation. These TCRs come from a human donor in good health (CMV status not recorded). Some clones in this sample may be carry-over from other donors' samples.

This chain links TRBV19 with TRBJ2-3; 11 positions match TRBD2. Losses at the gene ends were 3 bases for V and 4 bases for J; bases not matched to a gene: 6. Per germline, CDR1 LNHDA and CDR2 SQIVND (reference sequence). The CDR3 is 16 amino acids. In DNA, the CDR3 is TGTGCCAGTAGTATTTCGACTAGCGGGACGCCAGATACGCAGTATTTT. As protein: CASSISTSGTPDTQYF.

This clonotype came up many times. The chain has TRBV7-2 and TRBJ2-1; perhaps TRBD2 as D (7 bases). V was shortened by 6 bases and J by 4 bases, with 19 bases between the two germline ends. Germline assignment: CDR1 SGHTA and CDR2 FQGNSA. The CDR3 has 16 residues. The CDR3 DNA reads as TGTGCCAGCAGGGAGGGGGGGGCAGGTTCTTACAATGAGCAGTTCTTC. It yields the protein CASREGGAGSYNEQFF.

The chain has TRBV7-2 and TRBJ2-3; maybe TRBD1 (5 bases). Germline V gene data show CDR1 as SGHTA and CDR2 as FQGNSA. Trimming took 3 bases from V and 5 from J, leaving 15 bases between them. There are 15 residues in the CDR3. The CDR3 DNA sequence: TGTGCCAGCAGCTTGGGGCCTTCATGGGAAGATACGCAGTATTTT. This codes for CASSLGPSWEDTQYF.

This chain links TRBV25-1 with TRBJ2-7, with TRBD1 matching 9 bases. This CDR3 comprises 20 residues. Per the germline V gene, CDR1 is MGHDK and CDR2 is SYGVNS. The V and J ends lost 6 bases and 2 bases, in that order; junction bases with no gene match: 23. The CDR3 DNA reads TGTGCCAGCAGCCGGACGATGGGACAGGGCGGCGGCGGGCGTACCTACGAGCAGTACTTC. Residues: CASSRTMGQGGGGRTYEQYF.

Remarks on this clonotype: One junction end disagrees with the germline gene, perhaps due to a read error. This chain connects TRBV6-2 or TRBV6-3 to TRBJ2-1; weak D call: TRBD2 (5 bases). Germline loops: CDR1 MNHEY, CDR2 SVGEGT. CDR3 length equals 15 residues. CDR3 residues: CASSYGSVDYYEQFF. The CDR3, as DNA: TGTGCCAGCAGTTACGGATCGGTCGACTACTATGAGCAGTTCTTC.

V usage is TRBV24-1 and J usage is TRBJ2-3; D is possibly TRBD1 or TRBD2 (5 bases each). Between the trimmed V and J ends, which lost 4 bases and 2 bases, there was a span of 12 bases. The CDR3 consists of 15 residues. From germline, CDR1 is KGHDR and CDR2 SFDVKD. As DNA, the CDR3 is TGTGCCACCAGTGACACCGGGACGAACACAGATACGCAGTATTTT. Translated, it gives CATSDTGTNTDTQYF.

CDR3 loop: CATNLGGRANTGELFF. In DNA form, the CDR3 reads TGCGCCACCAACCTCGGCGGGAGGGCCAACACCGGGGAGCTGTTTTTT. This chain links TRBV10-2 with TRBJ2-2, with 9 bases matching TRBD2. V gave up 10 bases and J gave up 2 bases; unmatched junction bases: 11. The length of the CDR3 is 16 residues. Germline V gene lookup returns CDR1 WSHSY and CDR2 SAAADI.

This clonotype appeared a few times. The chain combines TRBV7-2 with TRBJ2-5, with D uncertain. The CDR3 extends over 15 amino acids. The germline V gene encodes CDR1 SGHTA and CDR2 FQGNSA. V lost 3 bases, J lost 5 bases, and 16 bases lay in between. The CDR3 DNA sequence: TGTGCCAGCAGCTTCCGCGAGCTCCCTACGGAGACCCAGTACTTC. Translating it yields CASSFRELPTETQYF.

The chain has TRBV7-9 and TRBJ2-5; D remains unclear. The germline V gene encodes CDR1 SEHNR and CDR2 FQNEAQ (reference sequence). V was pared by 8 bases and J by 1 base, with 17 bases between. The CDR3 is made up of 15 amino acids. The chain's CDR3 is CASVRSYGLQETQYF. The CDR3 DNA follows: TGTGCCAGCGTACGTTCATACGGCCTCCAAGAGACCCAGTACTTC. Combining the CDR3 with reference TRBV7-9 and TRBJ2-5 gives the whole variable domain DTGVSQNPRHKITKRGQNVTFRCDPISEHNRLYWYRQTLGQGPEFLTYFQNEAQLEKSRLLSDRFSAERPKGSFSTLEIQRTEQGDSAMYLCASVRSYGLQETQYFGPGTRLLVL.

The V and J genes are TRBV7-9 and TRBJ2-7; D is possibly TRBD2 (6 bases). Trimming took 5 bases from V and 5 from J, leaving 13 bases between them. Germline CDR1 reads SEHNR; CDR2 reads FQNEAQ (reference sequence). The CDR3 contains 13 residues. CDR3 region: CASSPGGTHEQYF. The DNA for the CDR3 is TGTGCCAGCAGCCCCGGAGGGACCCACGAGCAGTACTTC.

This clonotype was picked up one time. The chain joins TRBV12-3 or TRBV12-4 to TRBJ1-1; D may be TRBD1 (5 bases). CDR3 length: 13 residues. V lost 6 bases, J lost 5 bases, and 13 bases lay in between. The CDR3 coding sequence is TGTGCCAGCAGCGCCGGGGAGGGGACTGAAGCTTTCTTT. This encodes CASSAGEGTEAFF.

This clonotype was counted a few times. V gene TRBV7-9 combines with J gene TRBJ1-2; 8 bases align to TRBD1. This CDR3 has 15 amino acids. The V gene end was trimmed by 0 bases and the J gene end by 8 bases; junction bases not matched to a gene: 8. Germline V lookup: CDR1 SEHNR, CDR2 FQNEAQ (reference sequence). DNA for the CDR3: TGTGCCAGCAGCTTAGCTTCGGTCGCAGGGGGCGGCTACACCTTC. As protein: CASSLASVAGGGYTF.

V gene TRBV5-4 combines with J gene TRBJ2-3; 8 nucleotides line up with TRBD2. The ends lost 3 bases at V and 0 bases at J; junction bases unmatched: 6. CDR3 length: 16 residues. Germline-derived CDR1 and CDR2 are SGHNT and YYREEE (reference sequence). CDR3 protein: CASSSELAASTDTQYF. For the CDR3, the DNA is TGTGCCAGCAGCTCAGAACTAGCGGCTAGCACAGATACGCAGTATTTT.

The rearrangement joins TRBV19 to TRBJ2-2; the D gene could be TRBD1 or TRBD2 (5 bases each). This CDR3 has 14 residues. CDR1 and CDR2 from the germline V gene are LNHDA and SQIVND (reference sequence). Trimming shortened V by 7 bases and J by 5 bases, and 14 bases separated the two germline ends. The CDR3 sequence is CASNPGPVTGELFF. The CDR3, as DNA: TGTGCCAGTAACCCGGGACCGGTGACCGGGGAGCTGTTTTTT.

CDR3 protein: CSARRRGEKLFF. The CDR3 bases are TGCAGTGCTAGGCGGAGGGGTGAAAAACTGTTTTTT. The chain employs TRBV20-1 and TRBJ1-4; D possibly corresponds to TRBD1 (5 bases). From germline, CDR1 is DFQATT and CDR2 SNEGSKA (reference sequence). Trimming removed 3 bases from V and 7 bases from J, with 9 bases in between. The CDR3 spans 12 residues.

This chain connects TRBV20-1 to TRBJ2-2, with 7 bases identical to TRBD2. With 6 bases clipped from V and 1 base from J, the junction kept 11 bases outside the gene matches. CDR3 length: 16 residues. Germline CDR1 is DFQATT and CDR2 is SNEGSKA (reference sequence). The CDR3 is CSAEGARGMNTGELFF. The CDR3 DNA reads as TGCAGTGCCGAAGGCGCGCGGGGGATGAACACCGGGGAGCTGTTTTTT.

V and J are TRBV30 and TRBJ2-1; TRBD1 is a possible D gene (6 bases). Deletions cut 4 bases from V and 0 bases from J, with 10 bases between. CDR3 length: 14 residues. Germline V gene lookup returns CDR1 GTSNPN and CDR2 SVGIG (reference sequence). DNA for the CDR3: TGTGCCTGGAACAGGGACCTCTCCTACAATGAGCAGTTCTTC. Residues: CAWNRDLSYNEQFF.

This clonotype came up a few times. The CDR3 DNA sequence: TGCAGTGCTGGGGCTCCGGGTTCGAGGTCCTACGAGCAGTACTTC. Translating it yields CSAGAPGSRSYEQYF. The chain joins TRBV20-1 to TRBJ2-7; TRBD1 might be the D (5 bases). Deletions cut 5 bases from V and 1 base from J, with 18 bases between. The CDR3 has 15 amino acids. Germline V CDR1 and CDR2: DFQATT, SNEGSKA (reference sequence).

The chain links TRBV10-3 to TRBJ2-7, with TRBD2 matching over 7 bases. J lost 4 bases, V lost 3 bases, and 0 bases had no gene match. The CDR3 sequence is 12 residues long. Germline CDR1 is ENHRY and CDR2 is SYGVKD. CDR3 sequence reads: CAISEAGYEQYF. The DNA of the CDR3 is TGTGCCATCAGTGAAGCGGGATACGAGCAGTACTTC.

This clonotype was counted ten times or more. The rearrangement uses TRBV6-2 or TRBV6-3 and TRBJ2-7; perhaps D is TRBD1 or TRBD2 (5 bases each). V was cut by 6 bases and J by 3 bases, with 18 bases left in between. The germline gives CDR1 MNHEY, CDR2 SVGEGT. The CDR3 runs to 15 residues. The CDR3 is CASRYPAGTFYEQYF. CDR3 bases: TGTGCCAGCAGGTACCCCGCCGGGACCTTCTACGAGCAGTACTTC.

This clonotype was detected a few times. This chain uses TRBV28 with TRBJ2-7; perhaps TRBD2 as D (6 bases). The CDR3 is made up of 13 amino acids. Germline V gene lookup returns CDR1 MDHEN and CDR2 SYDVKM. V was shortened by 6 bases and J by 4 bases, with 13 bases between the two germline ends. CDR3 loop: CASSGPGEYEQYF. In nucleotides, the CDR3 is TGTGCCAGCAGCGGTCCGGGGGAGTACGAGCAGTACTTC. The whole variable domain, filled in from reference TRBV28 and TRBJ2-7, reads DVKVTQSSRYLVKRTGEKVFLECVQDMDHENMFWYRQDPGLGLRLIYFSYDVKMKEKGDIPEGYSVSREKKERFSLILESASTNQTSMYLCASSGPGEYEQYFGPGTRLTVT.

V gene TRBV18 combines with J gene TRBJ1-3; D call uncertain. Germline V gene sequence: CDR1 KGHSH, CDR2 LQKENI. The length of the CDR3 is 16 residues. Trimming removed 0 bases from V and 4 bases from J, with 13 bases in between. The CDR3 is CASSPPGGPSGNTIYF. The DNA for the CDR3 is TGTGCCAGCTCACCACCGGGAGGGCCTAGCGGAAACACCATATATTTT. The full variable domain, with the rest looked up from reference TRBV18 and TRBJ1-3, is NAGVMQNPRHLVRRRGQEARLRCSPMKGHSHVYWYRQLPEEGLKFMVYLQKENIIDESGMPKERFSAEFPKEGPSILRIQQVVRGDSAAYFCASSPPGGPSGNTIYFGEGSWLTVV.

This clonotype was seen a handful of times. This chain joins TRBV5-6 and TRBJ2-5; D is possibly TRBD1 or TRBD2 (5 bases each). V was cut by 3 bases and J by 5 bases, with 23 bases left in between. This CDR3 is built from 17 residues. CDR1 and CDR2 from the germline V gene are SGHDT and YYEEEE. CDR3 nucleotides: TGTGCCAGCAGCTCCGGGACCACCCCTGGGTTCCACGAGACCCAGTACTTC. This sequence encodes CASSSGTTPGFHETQYF. Complete variable domain (other parts from reference TRBV5-6 and TRBJ2-5): DAGVTQSPTHLIKTRGQQVTLRCSPKSGHDTVSWYQQALGQGPQFIFQYYEEEERQRGNFPDRFSGHQFPNYSSELNVNALLLGDSALYLCASSSGTTPGFHETQYFGPGTRLLVL.